This TCR beta chain was retrieved from a study of blood T cell repertoires in COVID-19. The age range of participants was 18 to 89 years, with residence in about 25 US areas. Measured with immunoSEQ multiplex PCR; TCRdb has only the in-frame clones, and not every one. The data show 350,000 to 400,000 clones, roughly 86% seen once. CDR3 length: 14 amino acids. Germline CDR1 is MNHEY and CDR2 is SVGAGI. The V end lost 8 bases, the J end lost 1 base, and 12 bases lay between the germline ends. The chain is built from TRBV6-5 and TRBJ2-1; no firm D call. The clonotype was recovered from a man in his forties or fifties in a cohort exposed to, infected with or recovered from COVID-19 (not recorded which). Input material: PBMCs or T cells enriched from blood (not recorded which). CDR3 DNA sequence: TGTGCCAGCGGTAGACTGGGTTCCTACAATGAGCAGTTCTTC. The encoded protein is CASGRLGSYNEQFF.